The 26 T cell receptor beta chains presented below share a single source sample, sequenced in a study of T cell changes during pregnancy in multiple sclerosis (dated by TCRdb to between 2019 and 2020). The library was made by the immunoSEQ multiplex PCR assay. In its TCRdb copy, this immuneACCESS table keeps in-frame sequences only and misses some clones. Where compared with another copy, unresolved V genes explain less than half of these, and the others have no known cause. In this sample the table shows approximately 70,000 clones, approximately 90% of which occur a single time. The ten largest clones take up approximately 1.8% of the sample. The material was peripheral blood, obtained in the first trimester of pregnancy. These receptors came from a female donor in good health, enrolled as a control in a pregnancy study.

The V gene is TRBV5-1, the J gene TRBJ1-2, with D tentatively TRBD1 (5 bases). V gave up 0 bases and J gave up 2 bases, with 8 bases separating them. Germline loops: CDR1 SGHRS, CDR2 YFSETQ. The CDR3 is 14 amino acids. CDR3 amino acids: CASSLVGGNYGYTF. CDR3 sequence (DNA): TGCGCCAGCAGCTTGGTGGGGGGAAACTATGGCTACACCTTC. The full variable domain, rest sourced from reference TRBV5-1 and TRBJ1-2, is KAGVTQTPRYLIKTRGQQVTLSCSPISGHRSVSWYQQTPGQGLQFLFEYFSETQRNKGNFPGRFSGRQFSNSRSEMNVSTLELGDSALYLCASSLVGGNYGYTFGSGTRLTVV.

The rearrangement uses TRBV5-1 and TRBJ1-1, with a possible D match to TRBD1 (5 bases). Germline V gives CDR1 SGHRS, CDR2 YFSETQ. The CDR3 runs 15 residues. V lost 1 base to trimming and J lost 4 bases, with 14 bases between them. CDR3 nucleotide sequence: TGCGCCAGCAGCTTGTACCCGGACGGGGGCACTGAAGCTTTCTTT. It yields the protein CASSLYPDGGTEAFF.

The V call is TRBV7-2, the J call TRBJ2-7, with 7 bases matching TRBD1. The CDR3 runs to 15 residues. V dropped 5 bases and J dropped 3; count of bases not matched to a gene: 10. Per germline, CDR1 SGHTA and CDR2 FQGNSA. CDR3 loop: CASSQEAQGIYEQYF. CDR3 DNA sequence: TGTGCCAGCAGCCAAGAGGCACAGGGGATCTACGAGCAGTACTTC.

The chain is built from TRBV7-2 and TRBJ1-5; D is uncertain. Trimming cost V 1 base and J 8 bases, with 12 bases left between them. CDR1 and CDR2 from the germline V gene are SGHTA and FQGNSA. CDR3 size: 14 residues. This CDR3 reads CASSLGGGLEPQHF. DNA of the CDR3: TGTGCCAGCAGCTTAGGAGGAGGGCTGGAGCCCCAGCATTTT.

The V call is TRBV21-1, the J call TRBJ2-5; no check of the table's D call, TRBD2, against the DNA was made. TRBV21-1 is given as a pseudogene. This CDR3 is built from 15 residues. The CDR3 region is CASSKRTSGRETQYF. The CDR3, as DNA: TGTGCCAGCAGCAAAAGGACTAGCGGGAGAGAGACCCAGTACTTC.

This chain joins TRBV5-4 and TRBJ2-5, with D possibly matching TRBD2 (7 bases). Germline values: CDR1 SGHNT, CDR2 YYREEE (reference sequence). The CDR3 extends over 16 amino acids. The V and J ends lost 2 bases and 2 bases respectively, with 16 bases between them. CDR3 residues: CASSLGGASGQETQYF. CDR3 DNA: TGTGCCAGCAGCTTAGGGGGGGCTAGCGGACAAGAGACCCAGTACTTC.

V usage is TRBV9 and J usage is TRBJ2-3; D possibly corresponds to TRBD2 (6 bases). V was cut by 0 bases and J by 3 bases, with 11 bases left in between. This CDR3 has 15 amino acids. The germline V gene has CDR1 SGDLS and CDR2 YYNGEE. In DNA, the CDR3 is TGTGCCAGCAGCGTAGCGTCGAGCGGGACAGATACGCAGTATTTT. Translation: CASSVASSGTDTQYF.

The chain links TRBV7-2 to TRBJ1-3, with D perhaps matching TRBD1 (6 bases). The V gene's germline CDR1 is SGHTA and CDR2 FQGNSA. V lost 4 bases, J lost 0 bases, and 13 bases lay in between. The CDR3 runs to 16 residues. The CDR3 reads CASSSLGTFSGNTIYF. The CDR3 DNA is TGTGCCAGCAGCTCGCTAGGGACATTCTCTGGAAACACCATATATTTT. Using reference TRBV7-2 and TRBJ1-3 for the parts outside the CDR3, the full variable domain is GAGVSQSPSNKVTEKGKDVELRCDPISGHTALYWYRQSLGQGLEFLIYFQGNSAPDKSGLPSDRFSAERTGGSVSTLTIQRTQQEDSAVYLCASSSLGTFSGNTIYFGEGSWLTVV.

V is TRBV5-8 and J is TRBJ2-7, with TRBD2 as a possible D gene (6 bases). CDR3 length equals 15 residues. The V gene's germline CDR1 is SGHTS and CDR2 YDEGEE. The V end was cut by 4 bases, the J end by 3 bases, with 17 bases between. CDR3 in DNA: TGTGCCAGCAGCCCTTCGGAACGGGGGATCTACGAGCAGTACTTC. Its translation: CASSPSERGIYEQYF.

The chain is built from TRBV19 and TRBJ2-1; a possible D gene is TRBD2 (5 bases). Trimming removed 3 bases at V and 4 bases at J, with 13 bases between. Germline V lookup: CDR1 LNHDA, CDR2 SQIVND (reference sequence). CDR3 size: 15 residues. CDR3 nucleotides: TGTGCCAGTAGTATTGGGGAGTCCCTATACAATGAGCAGTTCTTC. It translates to CASSIGESLYNEQFF.

V and J are TRBV4-2 and TRBJ2-1; no reliable D call. Trimming took off 0 bases at V and 10 bases at J, with 7 bases between the two ends. This CDR3 has 12 amino acids. Germline V CDR1 and CDR2: LGHNA, YNFKEQ. This CDR3 reads CASSQEAREQFF. DNA for the CDR3: TGTGCCAGCAGCCAAGAAGCTCGGGAGCAGTTCTTC.

The rearrangement links TRBV5-1 to TRBJ2-1, with TRBD2 matching over 10 bases. The V and J ends lost 3 bases and 9 bases, in that order; junction bases with no gene match: 9. This CDR3 is built from 15 residues. Per the germline V gene, CDR1 is SGHRS and CDR2 is YFSETQ. The CDR3 reads CASSYRAGGYGEQFF. The CDR3 coding sequence is TGCGCCAGCAGCTATAGAGCGGGAGGGTACGGTGAGCAGTTCTTC.

The V call is TRBV28, the J call TRBJ2-5, with 12 bases identical to TRBD2. V shed 6 bases, J shed 4 bases, and the junction held 9 bases outside the gene matches. In germline, CDR1 is MDHEN, CDR2 SYDVKM. The CDR3 consists of 16 residues. As DNA, the CDR3 is TGTGCCAGCAGGATGAGGCGACTAGCGGGAGTAGAGACCCAGTACTTC. Amino acids: CASRMRRLAGVETQYF.

Here the CDR3 reads CASSAVLFTDTQYF. The CDR3 DNA reads TGTGCCAGCAGTGCTGTACTATTCACAGATACGCAGTATTTT. The V call is TRBV2, the J call TRBJ2-3; D remains unclear. CDR1 is SNHLY and CDR2 is FYNNEI in the germline V gene. Trimming took 4 bases from V and 2 from J, leaving 10 bases between them. The CDR3 totals 14 residues.

This chain connects TRBV27 to TRBJ1-3, with 8 bases aligning to TRBD1. The CDR3 consists of 15 residues. Trimming cost V 0 bases and J 2 bases; bases outside gene matches: 0. Looked up from germline, CDR1 is MNHEY and CDR2 is SMNVEV (reference sequence). The CDR3 DNA sequence: TGTGCCAGCAGTTTATCCAGGGGGCCTGGAAACACCATATATTTT. It is translated as CASSLSRGPGNTIYF.

The chain recombines TRBV25-1 with TRBJ2-5, with TRBD2 identical over 11 bases. The CDR3 has 18 amino acids. J lost 0 bases, V lost 2 bases, and 8 bases had no gene match. Germline V gene sequence: CDR1 MGHDK, CDR2 SYGVNS. This chain's CDR3 is CASSEIGLAGLYQETQYF. The CDR3 bases are TGTGCCAGCAGTGAAATAGGACTAGCGGGCTTGTACCAAGAGACCCAGTACTTC.

J is TRBJ2-5 and V is TRBV6-1, with D possibly TRBD2 on 6 matching bases. Germline V gives CDR1 MNHNS, CDR2 SASEGT. V lost 4 bases and J lost 14, with 20 bases in between. The CDR3 extends over 13 amino acids. This CDR3 is CASSAAGLPGPYF. The DNA of the CDR3 is TGTGCCAGCAGTGCTGCGGGGCTCCCGGGGCCCTACTTC.

The chain has TRBV5-6 and TRBJ2-7; D perhaps matches TRBD2 (7 bases). V was cut by 2 bases and J by 7 bases, with 10 bases left in between. The length of the CDR3 is 12 residues. Germline CDR1 SGHDT, CDR2 YYEEEE. CDR3 region: CASSFAGAEQYF. The CDR3 DNA reads as TGTGCCAGCAGCTTTGCGGGGGCTGAGCAGTACTTC.

J is TRBJ2-7 and V is TRBV28; weak D call: TRBD1 (7 bases). This CDR3 contains 13 residues. The germline V gene encodes CDR1 MDHEN and CDR2 SYDVKM. V was pared by 10 bases and J by 0 bases, with 13 bases between. CDR3 nucleotides: TGTGCCATCAGGGGGGCTAGCTCCTACGAGCAGTACTTC. This translates into CAIRGASSYEQYF. The variable domain in full, completed from reference TRBV28 and TRBJ2-7, reads DVKVTQSSRYLVKRTGEKVFLECVQDMDHENMFWYRQDPGLGLRLIYFSYDVKMKEKGDIPEGYSVSREKKERFSLILESASTNQTSMYLCAIRGASSYEQYFGPGTRLTVT.

The chain joins TRBV19 to TRBJ2-1, with TRBD2 matching over 9 bases. This CDR3 contains 15 residues. Trimming removed 3 bases from V and 6 bases from J; junction bases left unmatched: 6. Germline V gene sequence: CDR1 LNHDA, CDR2 SQIVND (reference sequence). The CDR3 protein is CASSISAGGVNEQFF. The CDR3 DNA follows: TGTGCCAGTAGTATCTCAGCGGGAGGCGTCAATGAGCAGTTCTTC. Complete variable domain (other parts from reference TRBV19 and TRBJ2-1): DGGITQSPKYLFRKEGQNVTLSCEQNLNHDAMYWYRQDPGQGLRLIYYSQIVNDFQKGDIAEGYSVSREKKESFPLTVTSAQKNPTAFYLCASSISAGGVNEQFFGPGTRLTVL.

The chain joins TRBV4-2 to TRBJ1-5; possible D gene TRBD1, 5 bases. This CDR3 is 15 amino acids long. The germline V gene encodes CDR1 LGHNA and CDR2 YNFKEQ. V lost 1 base to trimming and J lost 7 bases, with 14 bases between them. The CDR3 DNA reads TGTGCCAGCAGCCAAGTCGGGTCAGGGCTCCAGCCCCAGCATTTT. It yields the protein CASSQVGSGLQPQHF.

J is TRBJ1-5 and V is TRBV25-1; 8 bases fit TRBD1. J gave up 1 base and V 4 bases, and 9 bases lay outside the gene matches. Germline V gene data show CDR1 as MGHDK and CDR2 as SYGVNS. This CDR3 has 17 residues. This chain's CDR3 is CASSGSPGQESNQPQHF. The CDR3 DNA follows: TGTGCCAGCAGTGGATCACCGGGACAGGAGAGCAATCAGCCCCAGCATTTT. The entire variable domain, with the rest obtained from reference TRBV25-1 and TRBJ1-5, is as follows: EADIYQTPRYLVIGTGKKITLECSQTMGHDKMYWYQQDPGMELHLIHYSYGVNSTEKGDLSSESTVSRIRTEHFPLTLESARPSHTSQYLCASSGSPGQESNQPQHFGDGTRLSIL.

V is TRBV4-2 and J is TRBJ2-7; 9 nucleotides agree with TRBD1. V dropped 3 bases and J dropped 6; count of bases not matched to a gene: 9. CDR3 length: 15 residues. CDR1 is LGHNA, CDR2 YNFKEQ, per germline. This CDR3 is CASSHSGDRAGEQYF. In nucleotides, the CDR3 is TGTGCCAGCAGCCATTCCGGGGACAGGGCGGGCGAGCAGTACTTC.

This clone came up once. This rearrangement joins TRBV27 to TRBJ2-7, with 12 nucleotides matching TRBD2. The CDR3 is 14 residues long. The J segment lost 6 bases and the V segment lost 10 bases, leaving 10 bases of the junction unmatched. The germline V gene has CDR1 MNHEY and CDR2 SMNVEV (reference sequence). The CDR3, as DNA: TGTGCCAACTCCTACGGGGGACTAGCGGGCGAGCAGTACTTC. It is translated as CANSYGGLAGEQYF.

This sequence joins TRBV11-2 and TRBJ2-7, with a weak D call TRBD2 (6 bases). Trimming removed 5 bases at V and 4 bases at J, with 12 bases between. The CDR3 sequence is 13 residues long. Per the germline V gene, CDR1 is SGHAT and CDR2 is FQNNGV. The CDR3 DNA reads as TGTGCCAGCAGCCTGCAGACTAGTTACGAGCAGTACTTC. Amino acids: CASSLQTSYEQYF. The full variable domain, with the rest looked up from reference TRBV11-2 and TRBJ2-7, is EAGVAQSPRYKIIEKRQSVAFWCNPISGHATLYWYQQILGQGPKLLIQFQNNGVVDDSQLPKDRFSAERLKGVDSTLKIQPAKLEDSAVYLCASSLQTSYEQYFGPGTRLTVT.

The chain carries TRBV5-1 and TRBJ2-7; perhaps TRBD1 as D (6 bases). In germline, CDR1 is SGHRS, CDR2 YFSETQ. CDR3 length: 13 amino acids. Trimming left V 5 bases short and J 3 bases short, with 12 bases between. CDR3 DNA sequence: TGCGCCAGCAGTTTGACAGGAGACTACGAGCAGTACTTC. Encoded protein: CASSLTGDYEQYF.